This T cell receptor (beta chain) was found in a study of a mutant IDH1 vaccine in newly diagnosed glioma. Overall study: Patients got their first vaccination 4-6 weeks after radiotherapy alone, or with temozolomide cycles. Beforehand, treatment had been radiotherapy, temozolomide, or both; the majority received both. Findings and caveats of the study: Among all patients, vaccine-induced immune responses occurred in over 80%.

Profiled with immunoSEQ multiplex PCR; TCRdb holds only in-frame clones, not every one. The sample yields about 48,000 clones, 70% to 85% seen once. Points on this clone: Its antigen is unknown.

V lost 6 bases and J 6 bases, leaving 18 bases between the germline ends. Per germline, CDR1 LNHDA and CDR2 SQIVND (reference sequence). The CDR3 is 16 amino acids. Stated time point: week 35, safety follow-up. Every vaccination contained 300 ug of the mutant IDH1 20-mer peptide and was paired with topical imiquimod. In every donor, the tumor was a new WHO grade 3 or 4 IDH1-mutant, ATRX-lost astrocytoma. This specimen consisted of PBMCs, obtained from a glioma patient whose treatment included an IDH1 peptide vaccine. The TCR was taken from a man in his forties with glioma. This chain connects TRBV19 to TRBJ1-6; the D gene is possibly TRBD1 (6 bases). CDR3 amino acids: CASSHLGGQINSPLHF. The CDR3 nucleotides read TGTGCCAGTAGCCATCTTGGTGGACAGATTAATTCACCCCTCCACTTT.